The T cell receptor (beta chain) under discussion was sequenced for a study of blood T cells in healthy people across ages. Study results and caveats: It was held that the diversity estimates obtained from one million T cells were underestimates.

Trimming removed 5 bases from V and 17 bases from J; junction bases left unmatched: 5. The CDR3 contains 12 residues. Germline loops: CDR1 SGHAT, CDR2 FQNNGV. PCR was performed a second time for 7 to 11 cycles using a sample-barcoded 5' primer and a J-beta primer mix. TCRdb reanalysed the 5' RACE reads using MiXCR and keeps one entry per CDR3 protein. The data contain about 1.7 million distinct CDR3 sequences, 25% to 30% of them singletons. Comment on this clonotype: The antigen is unknown.

The material sequenced was blood. The receptor was isolated from a woman aged 25 to 39 in good health. V gene TRBV11-2 combines with J gene TRBJ2-6; 11 bases map to TRBD1. CDR3 in DNA: TGTGCCAGCAGCCCTGGGACAGGGGGTGTGACTTTC. Its translation is CASSPGTGGVTF.